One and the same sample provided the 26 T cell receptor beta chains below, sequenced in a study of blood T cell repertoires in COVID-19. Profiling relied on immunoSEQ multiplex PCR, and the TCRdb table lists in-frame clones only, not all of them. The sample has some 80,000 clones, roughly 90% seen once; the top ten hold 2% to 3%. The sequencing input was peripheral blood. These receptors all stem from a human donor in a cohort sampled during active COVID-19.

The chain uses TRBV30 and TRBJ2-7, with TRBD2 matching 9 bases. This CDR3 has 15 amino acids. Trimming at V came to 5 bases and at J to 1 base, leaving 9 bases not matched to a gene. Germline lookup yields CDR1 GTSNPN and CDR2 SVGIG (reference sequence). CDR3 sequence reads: CAWGDLAGPSYEQYF. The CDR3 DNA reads TGTGCCTGGGGGGACCTAGCGGGACCGTCCTACGAGCAGTACTTC.

The CDR3 sequence: CASSLTGGGSNYGYTF. In DNA, the CDR3 is TGTGCCAGCAGTTTAACAGGGGGCGGTTCTAACTATGGCTACACCTTC. V is TRBV27 and J is TRBJ1-2, with TRBD1 identical over 9 bases. The J segment lost 0 bases and the V segment lost 2 bases, leaving 4 bases of the junction unmatched. The CDR3 extends over 16 amino acids. Germline V gives CDR1 MNHEY, CDR2 SMNVEV (reference sequence).

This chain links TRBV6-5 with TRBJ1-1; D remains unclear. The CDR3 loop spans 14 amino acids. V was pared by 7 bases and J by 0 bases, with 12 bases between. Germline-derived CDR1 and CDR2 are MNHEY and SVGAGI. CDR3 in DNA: TGTGCCAGCAAGAAAGGCGGTATGAACACTGAAGCTTTCTTT. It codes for CASKKGGMNTEAFF.

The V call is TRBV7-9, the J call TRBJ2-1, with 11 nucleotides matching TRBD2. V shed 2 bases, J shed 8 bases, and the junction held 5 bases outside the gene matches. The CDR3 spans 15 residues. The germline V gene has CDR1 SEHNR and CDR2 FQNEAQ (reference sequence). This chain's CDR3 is CASSLLAGGGDEQFF. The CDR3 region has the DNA TGTGCCAGCAGCTTACTAGCGGGAGGTGGAGATGAGCAGTTCTTC.

The CDR3 region is CASSMGLGGTEAFF. In DNA form, the CDR3 reads TGTGCCAGTAGTATGGGGCTAGGGGGCACTGAAGCTTTCTTT. This chain joins TRBV19 and TRBJ1-1; possible D gene TRBD1, 6 bases. The CDR3 runs 14 residues. Germline assignment: CDR1 LNHDA and CDR2 SQIVND (reference sequence). Trimming cost V 3 bases and J 4 bases, with 12 bases left between them.

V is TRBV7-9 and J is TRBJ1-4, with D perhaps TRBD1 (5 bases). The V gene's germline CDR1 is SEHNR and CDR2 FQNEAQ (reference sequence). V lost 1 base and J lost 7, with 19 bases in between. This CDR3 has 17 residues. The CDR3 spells CASSLGNFGREREKLFF. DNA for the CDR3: TGTGCCAGCAGCTTAGGGAATTTCGGCAGGGAACGTGAAAAACTGTTTTTT.

The CDR3 loop reads CASRSGTAIYEQYF. CDR3 DNA: TGCGCCAGCAGGTCCGGGACAGCTATCTACGAGCAGTACTTC. The chain joins TRBV5-1 to TRBJ2-7, with 7 positions matching TRBD1. The ends lost 5 bases at V and 3 bases at J; junction bases unmatched: 8. The V gene's germline CDR1 is SGHRS and CDR2 YFSETQ. The CDR3 is made up of 14 amino acids.

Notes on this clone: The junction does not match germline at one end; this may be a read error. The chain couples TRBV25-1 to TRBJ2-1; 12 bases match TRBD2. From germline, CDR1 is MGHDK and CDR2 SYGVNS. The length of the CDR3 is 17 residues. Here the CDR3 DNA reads TGTGCCGGCAGTGATTGGACTAGCGGGGTGTCCTACAATGAGCAGTTCTTC. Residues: CAGSDWTSGVSYNEQFF.

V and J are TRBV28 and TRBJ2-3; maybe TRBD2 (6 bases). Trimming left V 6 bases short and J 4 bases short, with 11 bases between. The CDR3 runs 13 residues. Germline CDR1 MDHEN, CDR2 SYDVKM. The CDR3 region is CASRGGSPDTQYF. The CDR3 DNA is TGTGCCAGCAGGGGGGGTTCCCCAGATACGCAGTATTTT.

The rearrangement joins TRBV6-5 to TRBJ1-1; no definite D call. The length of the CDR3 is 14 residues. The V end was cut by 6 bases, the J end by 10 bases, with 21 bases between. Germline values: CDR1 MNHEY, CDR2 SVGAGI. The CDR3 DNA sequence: TGTGCCAGCAGCACCTTGTACCTCGGCACGGGAGCTTTCTTT. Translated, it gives CASSTLYLGTGAFF.

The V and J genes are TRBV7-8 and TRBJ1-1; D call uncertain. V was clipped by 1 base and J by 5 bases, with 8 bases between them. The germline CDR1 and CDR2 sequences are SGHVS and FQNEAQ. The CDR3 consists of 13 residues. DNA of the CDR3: TGTGCCAGCAGCTTAGTTAGTCAAACTGAAGCTTTCTTT. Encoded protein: CASSLVSQTEAFF.

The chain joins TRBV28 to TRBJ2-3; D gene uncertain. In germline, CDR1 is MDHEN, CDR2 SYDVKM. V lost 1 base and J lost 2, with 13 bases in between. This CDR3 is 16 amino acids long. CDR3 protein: CASSLYNGHLTDTQYF. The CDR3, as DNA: TGTGCCAGCAGTTTATATAATGGGCACCTCACAGATACGCAGTATTTT.

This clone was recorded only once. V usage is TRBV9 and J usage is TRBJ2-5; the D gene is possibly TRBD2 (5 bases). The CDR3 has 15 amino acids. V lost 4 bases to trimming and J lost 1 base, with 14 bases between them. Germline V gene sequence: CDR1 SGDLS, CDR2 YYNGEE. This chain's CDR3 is CASSSSGGPQETQYF. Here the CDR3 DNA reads TGTGCCAGCAGCTCCAGCGGCGGGCCCCAAGAGACCCAGTACTTC.

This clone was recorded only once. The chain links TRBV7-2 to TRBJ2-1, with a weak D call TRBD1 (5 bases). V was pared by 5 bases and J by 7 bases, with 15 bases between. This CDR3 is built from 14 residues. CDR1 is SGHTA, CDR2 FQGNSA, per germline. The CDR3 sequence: CASSLTHGQNEQFF. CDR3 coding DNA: TGTGCCAGCAGCCTAACGCATGGACAAAATGAGCAGTTCTTC. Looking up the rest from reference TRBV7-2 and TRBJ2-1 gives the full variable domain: GAGVSQSPSNKVTEKGKDVELRCDPISGHTALYWYRQSLGQGLEFLIYFQGNSAPDKSGLPSDRFSAERTGGSVSTLTIQRTQQEDSAVYLCASSLTHGQNEQFFGPGTRLTVL.

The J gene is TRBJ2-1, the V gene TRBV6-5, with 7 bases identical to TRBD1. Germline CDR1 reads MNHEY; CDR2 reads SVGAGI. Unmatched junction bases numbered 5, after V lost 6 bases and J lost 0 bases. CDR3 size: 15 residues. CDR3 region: CASRVQGPSYNEQFF. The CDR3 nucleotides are TGTGCCAGCAGGGTACAGGGGCCCTCCTACAATGAGCAGTTCTTC.

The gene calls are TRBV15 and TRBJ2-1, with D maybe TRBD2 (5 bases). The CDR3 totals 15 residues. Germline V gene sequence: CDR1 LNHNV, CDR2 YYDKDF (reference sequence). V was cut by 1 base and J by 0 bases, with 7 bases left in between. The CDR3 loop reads CATSRAGSSYNEQFF. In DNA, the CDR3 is TGTGCCACCAGCAGAGCGGGAAGCTCCTACAATGAGCAGTTCTTC.

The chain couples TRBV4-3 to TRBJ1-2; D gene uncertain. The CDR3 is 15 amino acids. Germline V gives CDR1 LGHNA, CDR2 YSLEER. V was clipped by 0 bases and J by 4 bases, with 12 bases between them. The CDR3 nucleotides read TGCGCCAGCAGCCAAGAGCGGGATCAAAGCTATGGCTACACCTTC. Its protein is CASSQERDQSYGYTF.

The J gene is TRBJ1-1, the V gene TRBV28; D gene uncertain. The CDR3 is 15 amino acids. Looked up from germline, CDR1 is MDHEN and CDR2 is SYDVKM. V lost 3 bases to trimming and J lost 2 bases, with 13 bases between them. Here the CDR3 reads CASSLRTGVNTEAFF. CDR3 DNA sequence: TGTGCCAGCAGTTTGCGTACCGGGGTAAACACTGAAGCTTTCTTT.

CDR3 DNA sequence: TGTGCCAGCAGCTTAGGGACAGGGGAAAAACTGTTTTTT. It yields the protein CASSLGTGEKLFF. The rearrangement links TRBV7-7 to TRBJ1-4; 8 nucleotides match TRBD1. Germline loops: CDR1 SSHAT, CDR2 FNYEAQ (reference sequence). V was clipped by 1 base and J by 8 bases; unmatched bases: 0. This CDR3 has 13 residues.

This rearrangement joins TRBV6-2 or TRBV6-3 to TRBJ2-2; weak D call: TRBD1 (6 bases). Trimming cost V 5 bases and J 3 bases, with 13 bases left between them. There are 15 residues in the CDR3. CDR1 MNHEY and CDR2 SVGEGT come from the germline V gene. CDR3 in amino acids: CASSNRQVHTGELFF. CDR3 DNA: TGTGCCAGCAGTAACCGACAGGTCCACACCGGGGAGCTGTTTTTT.

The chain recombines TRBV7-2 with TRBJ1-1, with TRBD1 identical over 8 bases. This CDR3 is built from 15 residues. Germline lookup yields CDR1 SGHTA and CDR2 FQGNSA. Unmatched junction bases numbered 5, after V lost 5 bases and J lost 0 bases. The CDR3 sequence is CASSAGQGLNTEAFF. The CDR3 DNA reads TGTGCCAGCAGCGCCGGACAGGGACTGAACACTGAAGCTTTCTTT.

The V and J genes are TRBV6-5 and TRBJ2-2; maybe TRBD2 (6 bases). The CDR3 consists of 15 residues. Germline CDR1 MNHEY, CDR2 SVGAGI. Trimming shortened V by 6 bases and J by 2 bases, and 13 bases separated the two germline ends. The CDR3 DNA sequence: TGTGCCAGCAGACGCGGGGACTTCAACACCGGGGAGCTGTTTTTT. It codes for CASRRGDFNTGELFF.

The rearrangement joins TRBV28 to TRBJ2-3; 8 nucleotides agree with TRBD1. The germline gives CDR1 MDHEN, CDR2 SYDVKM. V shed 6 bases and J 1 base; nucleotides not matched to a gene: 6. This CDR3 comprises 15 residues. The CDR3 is CASRTPGQGTDTQYF. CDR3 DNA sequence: TGTGCCAGCAGGACCCCGGGACAGGGCACAGATACGCAGTATTTT.

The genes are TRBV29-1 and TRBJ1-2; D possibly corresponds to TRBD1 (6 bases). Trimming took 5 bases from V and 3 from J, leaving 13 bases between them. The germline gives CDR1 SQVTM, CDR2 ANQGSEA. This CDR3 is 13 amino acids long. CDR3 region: CSVTTGFDYGYTF. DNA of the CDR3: TGCAGCGTTACAACAGGGTTTGACTATGGCTACACCTTC.

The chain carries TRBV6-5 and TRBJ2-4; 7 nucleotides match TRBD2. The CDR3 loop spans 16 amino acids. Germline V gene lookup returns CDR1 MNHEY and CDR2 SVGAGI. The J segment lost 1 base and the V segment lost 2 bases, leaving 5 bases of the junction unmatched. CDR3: CASSYPTSWAKNIQYF. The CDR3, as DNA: TGTGCCAGCAGTTACCCGACTAGCTGGGCCAAAAACATTCAGTACTTC.

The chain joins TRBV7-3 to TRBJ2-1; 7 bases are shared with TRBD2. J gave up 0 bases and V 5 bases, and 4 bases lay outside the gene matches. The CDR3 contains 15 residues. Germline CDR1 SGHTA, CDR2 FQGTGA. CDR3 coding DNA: TGTGCCAGCAGCCGACTAGCCAGCTCCTACAATGAGCAGTTCTTC. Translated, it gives CASSRLASSYNEQFF.